Here is one TCR beta chain with its context. The antigen is not known. The record originates from a study of vaccination effects on CD4 cells after COVID-19. Study-wide background: Either the mRNA-1273 or the BNT162b2 vaccine was given to participants as two doses.

The protocol was immunoSEQ multiplex PCR, while the TCRdb copy is restricted to in-frame clones and leaves out a portion. This sample has some 69,000 clones, with less than 85% found just once. This CDR3 spans 17 amino acids. The germline V gene encodes CDR1 SGDLS and CDR2 YYNGEE. Trimming removed 0 bases from V and 2 bases from J; junction bases left unmatched: 3. The study's findings and limits: Clones from infection and from vaccination both contracted markedly late after vaccination.

CD4+ T cells specific for antigen were expanded with viral peptide pools by the ViraFEST assay before sequencing. CD4+ T cell isolation took place after less than 13 days of culture. Nucleocapsid antibody tests were negative, and the vaccine recipients had no prior SARS-CoV-2 infection. Replacing half the medium with IL-2 medium was done on days 3 and 7. The specimen comprised CD4+ T cells from PBMCs cultured with HCoV-NL63 spike peptides, sampled before COVID-19 vaccination. The chain combines TRBV9 with TRBJ2-3, with TRBD2 identical over 13 bases. The receptor comes from a human donor who received a COVID-19 vaccine. CDR3 residues: CASSVGTSGGFTDTQYF. As DNA, the CDR3 is TGTGCCAGCAGCGTAGGGACTAGCGGGGGATTCACAGATACGCAGTATTTT.